This entry concerns a single T cell receptor beta chain. The antigen remains unidentified. This specimen comes from a study of OX40 agonist ivuxolimab in advanced cancers. Turning to the study itself: Partial responses occurred in Three dose-escalation patients, one with hepatocellular carcinoma and two with cutaneous melanoma.

The study's findings and limits: In a subset of nonresponders, normalized T-cell clonal expansion was also low. Among T cells, CD8+ cells averaged more expanded clones than CD4+ cells. At doses 0.1 to 3.0 mg/kg, CD4+ and CD8+ clones expanded.

Trimming removed 3 bases at V and 0 bases at J, with 6 bases between. The CDR3 length is 15 residues. From germline, CDR1 is ENHRY and CDR2 SYGVKD. Profiling relied on immunoSEQ multiplex PCR, and the TCRdb table lists in-frame clones only, not all of them. The sample lists more than 100,000 clones, 90% occurring once. Sequences were derived from CD4+ or CD8+ T cells sorted from blood, sampled in a trial of the OX40 agonist ivuxolimab. This clonotype was sampled from an adult with an advanced solid tumor such as melanoma, head and neck, liver or kidney cancer. The rearrangement joins TRBV10-3 to TRBJ2-6; D not resolved. CDR3: CAISDWVSGANVLTF. The CDR3 region has the DNA TGTGCCATCAGTGACTGGGTCTCTGGGGCCAACGTCCTGACTTTC.